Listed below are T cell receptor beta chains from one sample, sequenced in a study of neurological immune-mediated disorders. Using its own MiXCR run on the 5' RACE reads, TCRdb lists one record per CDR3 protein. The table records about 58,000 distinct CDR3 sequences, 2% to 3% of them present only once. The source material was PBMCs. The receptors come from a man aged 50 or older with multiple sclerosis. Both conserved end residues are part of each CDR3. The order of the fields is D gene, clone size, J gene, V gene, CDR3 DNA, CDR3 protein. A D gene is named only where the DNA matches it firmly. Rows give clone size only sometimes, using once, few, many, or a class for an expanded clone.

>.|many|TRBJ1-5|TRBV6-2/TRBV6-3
TGTGCCAGCAGTTACGGCTGGGGCAATCAGCCCCAGCATTTT
CASSYGWGNQPQHF
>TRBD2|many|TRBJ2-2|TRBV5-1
TGCGCCAGCACGCCAAGCCGGGGGGGCCTTACCGGGGAGCTGTTTTTT
CASTPSRGGLTGELFF
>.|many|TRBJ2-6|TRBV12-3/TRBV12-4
TGTGCCAGCAAGAAGAGCTCTGGGGCCAACGTCCTGACTTTC
CASKKSSGANVLTF
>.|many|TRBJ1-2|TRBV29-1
TGCAGCGTTGTGCTGCCTAACTATGGCTACACCTTC
CSVVLPNYGYTF
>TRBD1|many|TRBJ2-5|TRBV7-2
TGTGCCAGCAGCTTAGGTTGGACAGGGAACGGAGAGACCCAGTACTTC
CASSLGWTGNGETQYF
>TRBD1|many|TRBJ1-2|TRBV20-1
TGCAGTGCTAGAGCACAGGGGGCAAGCTATGGCTACACCTTC
CSARAQGASYGYTF
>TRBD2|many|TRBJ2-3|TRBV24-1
TGTGCCACCAGCGGGCGGGGACTAGCGGGGAACACAGATACGCAGTATTTT
CATSGRGLAGNTDTQYF
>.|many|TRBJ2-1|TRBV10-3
TGTGCCATCAGGCAGGGGCCCTCCACGTACAATGAGCAGTTCTTC
CAIRQGPSTYNEQFF
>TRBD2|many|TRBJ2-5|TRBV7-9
TGTGCCAGCAGCATGCTGGGACTAGGGGGGATTGCCCAGTACTTC
CASSMLGLGGIAQYF
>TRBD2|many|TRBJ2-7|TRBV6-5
TGTGCCAGCAGTTACTCGAATCCGCGGGGGGCCGGGACCTACGAGCAGTACTTC
CASSYSNPRGAGTYEQYF
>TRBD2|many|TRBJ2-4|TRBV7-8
TGTGCCAGCAGCGCTCGGACTAGCGGGGCGCCCGAGTACTTC
CASSARTSGAPEYF
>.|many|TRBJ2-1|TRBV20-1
TGCAGTGCTGCGGACAGCCACGAGCAGTTCTTC
CSAADSHEQFF
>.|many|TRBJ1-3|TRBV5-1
TGCGCCAGCAGTACGTGGAGCAGCTCTGGAAACACCATATATTTT
CASSTWSSSGNTIYF
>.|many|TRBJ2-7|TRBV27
TGTGCCAGCAGTTTACAACAGGACACCTACGAGCAGTACTTC
CASSLQQDTYEQYF
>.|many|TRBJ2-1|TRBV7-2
TGTGCCAGCAGCTGGACGGCGCCCTACAATGAGCAGTTCTTC
CASSWTAPYNEQFF
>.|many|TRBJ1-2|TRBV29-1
TGCAGCGAGGGCAGGGAGGATGGCTACACCTTC
CSEGREDGYTF
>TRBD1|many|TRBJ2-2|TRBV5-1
TGCGCCAGCAGCCCCAGACAGGGGGAGAACACCGGGGAGCTGTTTTTT
CASSPRQGENTGELFF
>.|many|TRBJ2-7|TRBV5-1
TGCGCCAGCAGCCCCCCGGGCTACGAGCAGTACTTC
CASSPPGYEQYF
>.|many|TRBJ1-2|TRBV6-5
TGTGCCAGCAGTTACTCCCCGACTGTGTATGGCTACACCTTC
CASSYSPTVYGYTF
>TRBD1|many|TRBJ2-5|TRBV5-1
TGCGCCAGCAGCTTGTCGGGACAGGCTCAAGAGACCCAGTACTTC
CASSLSGQAQETQYF
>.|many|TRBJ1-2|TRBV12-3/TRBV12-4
TGTGCCAGCAGTTTCCGGCAGAGCTATGGCTACACCTTC
CASSFRQSYGYTF
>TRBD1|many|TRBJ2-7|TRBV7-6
TGTGCCAGCAGCCAGGGGGTTACCTACGAGCAGTACTTC
CASSQGVTYEQYF
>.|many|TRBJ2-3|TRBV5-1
TGCGCCAGCAGCCCGTCTTTCGGAGATACGCAGTATTTT
CASSPSFGDTQYF
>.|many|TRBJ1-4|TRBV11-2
TGTGCCAGCAGCTCCTCCCGGGGGCGGACTAATGAAAAACTGTTTTTT
CASSSSRGRTNEKLFF
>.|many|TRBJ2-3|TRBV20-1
TGCAGTGCTACCCCACTTTCGGAAAGGTTCACAGATACGCAGTATTTT
CSATPLSERFTDTQYF
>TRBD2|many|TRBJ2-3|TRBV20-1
TGCAGTGCTACCCACTCCGTGCGAGCGGGGGTCACAGATACGCAGTATTTT
CSATHSVRAGVTDTQYF
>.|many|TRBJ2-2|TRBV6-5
TGTGCCAGCAGTTACTCGTCCGGGCCCGCGAACACCGGGGAGCTGTTTTTT
CASSYSSGPANTGELFF
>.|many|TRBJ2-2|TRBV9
TGTGCCAGCAGCGTAGACGGGGTACCCGGGGAGCTGTTTTTT
CASSVDGVPGELFF
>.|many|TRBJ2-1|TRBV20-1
TGCAGTGCGGGAACTTCCTACAATGAGCAGTTCTTC
CSAGTSYNEQFF
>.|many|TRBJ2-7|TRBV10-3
TGTGCCATCAGAGGAGGGGTATCCTACGAGCAGTACTTC
CAIRGGVSYEQYF
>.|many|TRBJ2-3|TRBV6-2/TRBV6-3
TGTGCCAGCAGCAACGTGTTAGCACCGCGGGATACGCAGTATTTT
CASSNVLAPRDTQYF
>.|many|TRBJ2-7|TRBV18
TGTGCCAGCTCACCTCCGAGCTCCTACGAGCAGTACTTC
CASSPPSSYEQYF
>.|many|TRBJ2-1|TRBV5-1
TGCGCCAGCAGCTTGGCCCTAAGGGTATTGGGGAGGTCCAATGAGCAGTTCTTC
CASSLALRVLGRSNEQFF
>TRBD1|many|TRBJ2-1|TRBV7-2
TGTGCCAGCAGCGGATTTGGACAGGGACTCTACAATGAGCAGTTCTTC
CASSGFGQGLYNEQFF
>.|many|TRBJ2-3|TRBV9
TGTGCCAGCAGCCCAAGTACTAGCCCCACAGATACGCAGTATTTT
CASSPSTSPTDTQYF
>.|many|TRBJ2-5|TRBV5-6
TGTGCCAGCAGCTTGGAACTCGAGTACCAAGAGACCCAGTACTTC
CASSLELEYQETQYF
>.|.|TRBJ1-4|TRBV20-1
TGCAGTGCTTACGCAGGATCGAGGACTAATGAAAAACTGTTTTTT
CSAYAGSRTNEKLFF
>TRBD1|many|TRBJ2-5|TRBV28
TGTGCCGCGGGGACAGGGCGTGAAGAGACCCAGTACTTC
CAAGTGREETQYF
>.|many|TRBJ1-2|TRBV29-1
TGCAGCGTTGATGGGGGGCGCAGATCGTATGGCTACACCTTC
CSVDGGRRSYGYTF
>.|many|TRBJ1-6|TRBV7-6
TGTGCCAGCAGCTTAAATCGGGCCGACAATTCACCCCTCCACTTT
CASSLNRADNSPLHF
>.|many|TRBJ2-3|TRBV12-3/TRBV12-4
TGTGCCAGCAACAGAGGGGGAGTCACAGATACGCAGTATTTT
CASNRGGVTDTQYF
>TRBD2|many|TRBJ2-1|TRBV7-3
TGTGCCAGCAGCACCGGACTAGCGGGAAATGAGCAGTTCTTC
CASSTGLAGNEQFF
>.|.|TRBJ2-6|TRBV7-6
TGTGCCAGCAGCTTAGCGGTCCGCAGGGTTCAATCTGGGGCCAACGTCCTGACTTTC
CASSLAVRRVQSGANVLTF
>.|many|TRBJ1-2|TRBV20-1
TGCAGTGCTAATTACTATGGCTACACCTTC
CSANYYGYTF
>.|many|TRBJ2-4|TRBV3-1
TGTGCCAGCAGCCAGATCCAAAACATTCAGTACTTC
CASSQIQNIQYF
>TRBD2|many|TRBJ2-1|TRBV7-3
TGTGCCAGCAGCCCGGGCTGGGGTAGCGGGGGGGTAACAGCTGGTAATGAGCAGTTCTTC
CASSPGWGSGGVTAGNEQFF
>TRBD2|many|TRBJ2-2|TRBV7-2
TGTGCCAGCAGAACCGCGGGGGGGCCCGGGGAGCTGTTTTTT
CASRTAGGPGELFF
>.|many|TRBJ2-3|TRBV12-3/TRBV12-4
TGTGCCAGCAGTTTTGGGGTGGGCCCAGATACGCAGTATTTT
CASSFGVGPDTQYF
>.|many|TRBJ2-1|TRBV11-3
TGTGCCAGCAGCTTAGCTGGCCAGATGAACTACAATGAGCAGTTCTTC
CASSLAGQMNYNEQFF
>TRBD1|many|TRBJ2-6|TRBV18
TGTGCCAGCTCACCACCCCGGTCCCCACGACAGGGGGAGTCTGGGGCCAACGTCCTGACTTTC
CASSPPRSPRQGESGANVLTF
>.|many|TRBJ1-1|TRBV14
TGTGCCAGCAGCCAAGCGGGGTACACTGAAGCTTTCTTT
CASSQAGYTEAFF
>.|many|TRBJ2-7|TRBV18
TGTGCCAGCTCACCCACCACAAGAAAAACCTACGAGCAGTACTTC
CASSPTTRKTYEQYF
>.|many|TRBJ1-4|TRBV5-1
TGCGCCAGCAGCCTCGCAGGGAGTCCAACTAATGAAAAACTGTTTTTT
CASSLAGSPTNEKLFF
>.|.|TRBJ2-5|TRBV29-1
TGCAGCGTTGAAGGAAAGAGACAAGAGACCCAGTACTTC
CSVEGKRQETQYF
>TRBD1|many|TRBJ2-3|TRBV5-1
TGCGCCAGCAGCTTCCAGGGGGCTGGAGATACGCAGTATTTT
CASSFQGAGDTQYF
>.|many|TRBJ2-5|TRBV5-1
TGCGCCAGCTTCCGGGTACAAGAGACCCAGTACTTC
CASFRVQETQYF
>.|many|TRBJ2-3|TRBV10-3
TGTGCCATCAGTGAGGAAAGGGGTGGGCAGTATTTT
CAISEERGGQYF
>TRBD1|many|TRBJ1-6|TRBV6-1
TGTGCCAGCGTCCGGGACAGGGGCACTTATTCACCCCTCCACTTT
CASVRDRGTYSPLHF
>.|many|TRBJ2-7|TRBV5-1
TGCGCCAGCAGCTCTCAGACATACACCTACGAGCAGTACTTC
CASSSQTYTYEQYF